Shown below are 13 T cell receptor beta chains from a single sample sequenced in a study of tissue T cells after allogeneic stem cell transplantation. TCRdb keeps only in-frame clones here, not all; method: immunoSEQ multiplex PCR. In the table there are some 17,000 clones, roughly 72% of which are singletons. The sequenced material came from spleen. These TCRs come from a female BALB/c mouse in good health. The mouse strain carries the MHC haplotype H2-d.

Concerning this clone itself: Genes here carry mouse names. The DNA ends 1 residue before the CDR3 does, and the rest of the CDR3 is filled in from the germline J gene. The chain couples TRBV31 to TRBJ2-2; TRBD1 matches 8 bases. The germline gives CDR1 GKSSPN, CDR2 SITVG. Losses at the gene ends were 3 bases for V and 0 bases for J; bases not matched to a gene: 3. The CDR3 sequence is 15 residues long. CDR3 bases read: TGTGCCTGGAGCCCGACAGGGGCAAACACCGGGCAGCTCTAC. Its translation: CAWSPTGANTGQLY. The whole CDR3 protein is CAWSPTGANTGQLYF.

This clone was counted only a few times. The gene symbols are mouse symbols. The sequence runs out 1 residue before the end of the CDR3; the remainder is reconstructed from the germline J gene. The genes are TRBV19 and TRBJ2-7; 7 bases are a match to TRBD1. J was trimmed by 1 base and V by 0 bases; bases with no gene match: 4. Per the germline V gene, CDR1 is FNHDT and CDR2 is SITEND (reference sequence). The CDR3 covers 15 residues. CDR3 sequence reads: CASSIARQGSYEQYF. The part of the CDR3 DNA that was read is TGTGCCAGCAGTATAGCTCGACAGGGTTCCTATGAACAGTAC.

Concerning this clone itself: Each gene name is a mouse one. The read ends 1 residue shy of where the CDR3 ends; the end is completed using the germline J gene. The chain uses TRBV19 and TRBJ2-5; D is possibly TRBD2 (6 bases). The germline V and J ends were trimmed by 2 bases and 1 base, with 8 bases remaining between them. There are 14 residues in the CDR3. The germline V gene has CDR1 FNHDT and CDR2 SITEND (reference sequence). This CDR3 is CASSMGGDQDTQYF. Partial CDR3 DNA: TGTGCCAGCAGTATGGGGGGAGACCAAGACACCCAGTAC.

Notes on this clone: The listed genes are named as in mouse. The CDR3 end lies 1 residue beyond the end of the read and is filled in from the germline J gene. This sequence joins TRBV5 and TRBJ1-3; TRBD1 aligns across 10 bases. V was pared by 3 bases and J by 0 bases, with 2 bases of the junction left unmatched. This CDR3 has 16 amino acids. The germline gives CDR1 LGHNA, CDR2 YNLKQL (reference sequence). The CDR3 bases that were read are TGTGCCAGCAGCCATGGGACAGGGGATTCTGGAAATACGCTCTAT. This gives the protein CASSHGTGDSGNTLY. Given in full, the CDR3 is CASSHGTGDSGNTLYF.

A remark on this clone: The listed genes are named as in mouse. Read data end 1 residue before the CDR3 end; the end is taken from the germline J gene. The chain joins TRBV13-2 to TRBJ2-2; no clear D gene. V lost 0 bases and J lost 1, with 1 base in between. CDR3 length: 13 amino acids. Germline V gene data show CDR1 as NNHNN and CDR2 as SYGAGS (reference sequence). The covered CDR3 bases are TGTGCCAGCGGTGATGGAAACACCGGGCAGCTCTAC. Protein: CASGDGNTGQLY. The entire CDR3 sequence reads CASGDGNTGQLYF.

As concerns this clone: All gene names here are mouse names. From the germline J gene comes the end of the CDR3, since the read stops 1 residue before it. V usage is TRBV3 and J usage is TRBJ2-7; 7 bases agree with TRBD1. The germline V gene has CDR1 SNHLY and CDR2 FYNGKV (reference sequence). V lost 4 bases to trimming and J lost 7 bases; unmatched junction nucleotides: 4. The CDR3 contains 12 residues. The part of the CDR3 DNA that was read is TGTGCCAGCAGCTCAGACAGGGTCGAACAGTAC. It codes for CASSSDRVEQY. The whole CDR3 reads CASSSDRVEQYF.

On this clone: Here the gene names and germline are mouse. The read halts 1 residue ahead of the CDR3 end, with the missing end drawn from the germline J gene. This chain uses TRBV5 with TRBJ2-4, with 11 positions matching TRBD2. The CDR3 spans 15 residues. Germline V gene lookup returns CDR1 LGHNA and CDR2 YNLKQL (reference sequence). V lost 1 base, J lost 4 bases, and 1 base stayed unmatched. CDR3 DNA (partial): TGTGCCAGCAGCCAAGTGGACTGGGGGGAAAACACCTTGTAC. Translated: CASSQVDWGENTLY. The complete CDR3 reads CASSQVDWGENTLYF.

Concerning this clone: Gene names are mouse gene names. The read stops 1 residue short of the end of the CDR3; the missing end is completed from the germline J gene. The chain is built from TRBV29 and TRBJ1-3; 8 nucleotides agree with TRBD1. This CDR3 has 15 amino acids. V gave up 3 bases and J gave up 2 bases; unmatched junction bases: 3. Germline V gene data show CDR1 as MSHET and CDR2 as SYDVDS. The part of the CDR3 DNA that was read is TGTGCTAGCAGTTTGCGGACAGGGACTGGAAATACGCTCTAT. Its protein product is CASSLRTGTGNTLY. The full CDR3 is CASSLRTGTGNTLYF.

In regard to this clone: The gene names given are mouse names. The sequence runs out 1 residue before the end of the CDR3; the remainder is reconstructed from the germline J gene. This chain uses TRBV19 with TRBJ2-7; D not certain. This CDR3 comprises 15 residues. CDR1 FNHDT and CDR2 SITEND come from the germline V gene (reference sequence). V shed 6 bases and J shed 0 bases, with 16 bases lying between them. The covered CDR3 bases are TGTGCCAGCACCCTCACCGGGAGGAGCTCCTATGAACAGTAC. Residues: CASTLTGRSSYEQY. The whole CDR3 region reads CASTLTGRSSYEQYF.

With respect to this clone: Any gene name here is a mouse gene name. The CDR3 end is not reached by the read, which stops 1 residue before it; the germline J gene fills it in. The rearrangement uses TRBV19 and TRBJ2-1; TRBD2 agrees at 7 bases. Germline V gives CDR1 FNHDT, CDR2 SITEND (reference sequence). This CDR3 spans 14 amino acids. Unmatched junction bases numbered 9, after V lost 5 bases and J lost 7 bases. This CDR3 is CASSPRGGSAEQFF. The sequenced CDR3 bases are TGTGCCAGCAGCCCCCGGGGGGGTTCGGCTGAGCAGTTC. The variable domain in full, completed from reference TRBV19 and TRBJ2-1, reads GGIITQTPKFLIGQEGQKLTLKCQQNFNHDTMYWYRQDSGKGLRLIYYSITENDLQKGDLSEGYDASREKKSSFSLTVTSAQKNEMAVFLCASSPRGGSAEQFFGPGTRLTVL.

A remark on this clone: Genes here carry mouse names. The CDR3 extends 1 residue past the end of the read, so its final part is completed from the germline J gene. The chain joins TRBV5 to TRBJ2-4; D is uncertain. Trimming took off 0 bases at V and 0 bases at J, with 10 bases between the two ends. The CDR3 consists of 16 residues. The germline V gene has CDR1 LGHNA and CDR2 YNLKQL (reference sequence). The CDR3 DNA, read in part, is TGTGCCAGCAGCCAAGAACATCGGATTAGTCAAAACACCTTGTAC. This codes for CASSQEHRISQNTLY. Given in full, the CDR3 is CASSQEHRISQNTLYF.

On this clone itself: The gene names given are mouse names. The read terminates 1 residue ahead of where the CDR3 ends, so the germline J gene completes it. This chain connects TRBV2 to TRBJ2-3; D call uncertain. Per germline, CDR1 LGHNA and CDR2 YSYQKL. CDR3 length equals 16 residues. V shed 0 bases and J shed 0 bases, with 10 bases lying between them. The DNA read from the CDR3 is TGTGCCAGCAGCCAAGATACCGGCACTAGTGCAGAAACGCTGTAT. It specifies CASSQDTGTSAETLY. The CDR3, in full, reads CASSQDTGTSAETLYF.

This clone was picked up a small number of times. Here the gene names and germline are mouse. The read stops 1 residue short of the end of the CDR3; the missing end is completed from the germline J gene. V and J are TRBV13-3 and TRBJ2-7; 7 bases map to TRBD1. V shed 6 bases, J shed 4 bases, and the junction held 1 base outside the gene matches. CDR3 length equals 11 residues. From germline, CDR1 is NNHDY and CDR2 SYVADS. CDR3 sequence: CASKQGYEQYF. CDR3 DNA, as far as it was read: TGTGCCAGCAAACAGGGGTATGAACAGTAC.